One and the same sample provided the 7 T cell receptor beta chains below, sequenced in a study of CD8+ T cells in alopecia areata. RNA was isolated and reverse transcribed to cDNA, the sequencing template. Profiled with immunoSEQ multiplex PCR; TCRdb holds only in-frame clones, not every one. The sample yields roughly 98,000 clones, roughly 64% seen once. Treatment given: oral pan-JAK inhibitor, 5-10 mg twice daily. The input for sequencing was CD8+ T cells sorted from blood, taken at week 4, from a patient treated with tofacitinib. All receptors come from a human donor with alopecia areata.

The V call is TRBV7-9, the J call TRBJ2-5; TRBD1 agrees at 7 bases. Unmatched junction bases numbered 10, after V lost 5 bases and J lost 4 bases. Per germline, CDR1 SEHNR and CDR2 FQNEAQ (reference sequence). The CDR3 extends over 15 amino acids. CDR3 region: CASSRMDRLGETQYF. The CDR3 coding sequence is TGTGCCAGCAGCCGAATGGACAGGCTAGGAGAGACCCAGTACTTC.

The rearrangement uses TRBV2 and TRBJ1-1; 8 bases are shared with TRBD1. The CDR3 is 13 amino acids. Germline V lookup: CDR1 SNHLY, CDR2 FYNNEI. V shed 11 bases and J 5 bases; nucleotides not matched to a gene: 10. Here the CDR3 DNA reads TGTGCCCCCAGTGGGGACAGGATTACTGAAGCTTTCTTT. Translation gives CAPSGDRITEAFF.

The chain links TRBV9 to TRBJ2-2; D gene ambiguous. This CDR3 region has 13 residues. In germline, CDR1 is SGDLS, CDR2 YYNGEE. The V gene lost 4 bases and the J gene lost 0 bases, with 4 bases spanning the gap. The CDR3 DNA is TGTGCCAGCAGCTCGGCGAACACCGGGGAGCTGTTTTTT. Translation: CASSSANTGELFF.

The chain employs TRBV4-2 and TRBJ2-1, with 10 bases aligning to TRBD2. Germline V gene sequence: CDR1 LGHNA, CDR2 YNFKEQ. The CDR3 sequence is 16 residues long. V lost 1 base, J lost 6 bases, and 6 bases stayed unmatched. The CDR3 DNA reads TGTGCCAGCAGCCAAGTCGCACTAGCGGGGAGCAATGAGCAGTTCTTC. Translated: CASSQVALAGSNEQFF.

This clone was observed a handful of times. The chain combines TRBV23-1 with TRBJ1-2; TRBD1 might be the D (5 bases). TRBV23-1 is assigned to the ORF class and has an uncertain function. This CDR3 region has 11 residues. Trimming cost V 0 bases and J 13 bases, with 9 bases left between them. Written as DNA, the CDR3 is TGCGCCAGCAGTCAATCAGCGGGGGTCACCTTC. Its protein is CASSQSAGVTF.

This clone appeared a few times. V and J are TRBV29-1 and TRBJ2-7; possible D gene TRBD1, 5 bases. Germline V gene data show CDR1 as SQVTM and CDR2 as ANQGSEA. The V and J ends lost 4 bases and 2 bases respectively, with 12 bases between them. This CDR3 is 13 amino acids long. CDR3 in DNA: TGCAGCGTTGGGAGTGGCAGGGCCTACGAGCAGTACTTC. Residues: CSVGSGRAYEQYF.

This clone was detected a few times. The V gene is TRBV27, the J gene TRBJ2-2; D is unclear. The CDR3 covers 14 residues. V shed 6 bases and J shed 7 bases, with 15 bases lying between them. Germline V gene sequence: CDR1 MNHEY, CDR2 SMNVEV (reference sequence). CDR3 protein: CASSALIASGELFF. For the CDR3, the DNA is TGTGCCAGCAGCGCTTTAATTGCGAGCGGGGAGCTGTTTTTT.